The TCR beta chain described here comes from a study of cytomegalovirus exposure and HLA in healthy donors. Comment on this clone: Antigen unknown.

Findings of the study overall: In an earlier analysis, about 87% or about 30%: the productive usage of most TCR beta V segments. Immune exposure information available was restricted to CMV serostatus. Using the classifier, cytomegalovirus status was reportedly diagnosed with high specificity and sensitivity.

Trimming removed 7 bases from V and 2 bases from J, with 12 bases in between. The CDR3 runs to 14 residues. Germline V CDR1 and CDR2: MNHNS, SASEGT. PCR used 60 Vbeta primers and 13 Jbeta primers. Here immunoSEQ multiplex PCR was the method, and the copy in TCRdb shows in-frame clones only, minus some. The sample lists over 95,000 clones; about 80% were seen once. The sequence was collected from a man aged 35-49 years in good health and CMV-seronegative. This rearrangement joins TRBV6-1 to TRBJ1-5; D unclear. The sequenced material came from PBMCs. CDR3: CASNVLIGNQPQHF. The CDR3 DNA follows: TGTGCCAGCAACGTCCTAATTGGCAATCAGCCCCAGCATTTT.